This T cell receptor (beta chain) was sequenced during a study of cytomegalovirus exposure and HLA in healthy donors. Whole-study context: Assignment to the Caucasian-associated ancestry cluster applied to approximately 80% of the approximately 400 genotyped donors.

Use of 60 Vbeta and 13 Jbeta primers characterized the PCR. TCRdb keeps only in-frame clones here, not all; method: immunoSEQ multiplex PCR. The sample comprises fewer than 180,000 clones, roughly 83% of which are singletons, and about 3.7% rests with the top ten. Study-wide points: Later analysis identified several of the most significant clusters that appeared linked to common viral pathogens. TCR beta sequences reportedly predicted most subjects' HLA-A and HLA-B alleles accurately. In a later analysis, HLA-associated beta chains showed higher expansion and lower generation probabilities than comparable chains.

V was shortened by 6 bases and J by 5 bases, with 19 bases between the two germline ends. The V gene's germline CDR1 is SNHLY and CDR2 FYNNEI. The CDR3 has 15 amino acids. This clone appeared a few times. What it binds is not known. The clonotype originates from a human donor in good health. The chain joins TRBV2 to TRBJ2-5; perhaps TRBD2 as D (7 bases). The sequenced sample consisted of PBMCs. CDR3 residues: CASRGGRGRGETQYF. DNA of the CDR3: TGTGCCAGCAGGGGGGGGCGGGGTCGCGGGGAGACCCAGTACTTC.